This TCR beta chain was documented in a study of blood T cell repertoires in COVID-19. Study background: Researchers got acute and convalescent COVID-19 samples from the United States, Italy and Spain. PBMCs, B-cell-depleted T cells, or T cells provided the cDNA or gDNA that made up the material.

The CDR3 runs 15 residues. How the authors handled the data: From reference gene primer amplification, estimates of nucleated cell counts were derived. Profiling relied on immunoSEQ multiplex PCR, and the TCRdb table lists in-frame clones only, not all of them. That table is the source of V, J and clone size, and D and trimming were worked out from the DNA. Here the sample spans some 97,000 clones, approximately 91% being singletons. The chain uses TRBV1 and TRBJ2-3; TRBD2 was called by the table and not checked on the DNA. TRBV1 is an annotated pseudogene. This receptor was obtained from a man aged 55 to 70 with acute or convalescent COVID-19. The sequencing sample was made of peripheral blood. The CDR3 DNA reads TGCACCAGCAGCCAGGAGGGCAGGAAAACAGATACGCAGTATTTT. Protein: CTSSQEGRKTDTQYF.